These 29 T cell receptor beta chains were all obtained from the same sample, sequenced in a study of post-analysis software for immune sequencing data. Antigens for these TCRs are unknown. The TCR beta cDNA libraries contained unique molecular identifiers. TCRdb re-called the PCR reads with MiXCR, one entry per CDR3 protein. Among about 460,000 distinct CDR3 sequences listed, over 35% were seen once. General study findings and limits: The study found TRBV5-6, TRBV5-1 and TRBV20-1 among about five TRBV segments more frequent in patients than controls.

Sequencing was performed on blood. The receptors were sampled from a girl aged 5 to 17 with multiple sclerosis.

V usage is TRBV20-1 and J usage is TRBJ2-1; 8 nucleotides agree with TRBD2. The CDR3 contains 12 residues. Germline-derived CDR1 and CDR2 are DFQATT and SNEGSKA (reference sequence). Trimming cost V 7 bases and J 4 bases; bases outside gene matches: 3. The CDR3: CSETSGYNEQFF. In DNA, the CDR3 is TGCAGTGAAACTAGCGGTTACAATGAGCAGTTCTTC.

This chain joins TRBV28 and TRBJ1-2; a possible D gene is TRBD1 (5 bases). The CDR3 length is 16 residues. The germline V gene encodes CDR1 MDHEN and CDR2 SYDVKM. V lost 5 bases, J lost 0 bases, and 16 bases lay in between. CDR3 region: CASSTGRARPNYGYTF. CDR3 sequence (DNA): TGTGCCAGCAGTACGGGGCGTGCCCGGCCTAACTATGGCTACACCTTC.

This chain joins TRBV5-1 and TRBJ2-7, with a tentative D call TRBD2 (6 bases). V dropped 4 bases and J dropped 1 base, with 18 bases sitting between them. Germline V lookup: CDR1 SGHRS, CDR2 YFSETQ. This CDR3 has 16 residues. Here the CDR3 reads CASSPRGRYLSYEQYF. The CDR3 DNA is TGCGCCAGCAGCCCGCGGGGCAGGTACTTATCCTACGAGCAGTACTTC.

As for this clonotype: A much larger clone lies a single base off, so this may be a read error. DNA for the CDR3: TGCAGTGCTAGAGGTCACCCCGAGCAGTTCTTC. It is translated as CSARGHPEQFF. This chain uses TRBV20-1 with TRBJ2-1; D is uncertain. The CDR3 contains 11 residues. V gave up 1 base and J gave up 10 bases, with 8 bases separating them. Germline CDR1 is DFQATT and CDR2 is SNEGSKA (reference sequence).

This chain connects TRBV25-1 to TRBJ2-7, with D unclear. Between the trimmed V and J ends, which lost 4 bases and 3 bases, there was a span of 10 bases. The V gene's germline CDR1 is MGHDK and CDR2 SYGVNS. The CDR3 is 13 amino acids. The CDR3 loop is CASSARDHYEQYF. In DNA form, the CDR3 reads TGTGCCAGCAGTGCTAGGGATCACTACGAGCAGTACTTC.

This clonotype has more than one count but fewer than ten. CDR3 nucleotides: TGTGCCAGCAGCCAGGGACTAGCGACGACAGATACGCAGTATTTT. Protein sequence: CASSQGLATTDTQYF. This chain links TRBV13 with TRBJ2-3; 10 bases are shared with TRBD2. J lost 3 bases, V lost 5 bases, and 5 bases had no gene match. Germline V lookup: CDR1 PRHDT, CDR2 FYEKMQ (reference sequence). The length of the CDR3 is 15 residues.

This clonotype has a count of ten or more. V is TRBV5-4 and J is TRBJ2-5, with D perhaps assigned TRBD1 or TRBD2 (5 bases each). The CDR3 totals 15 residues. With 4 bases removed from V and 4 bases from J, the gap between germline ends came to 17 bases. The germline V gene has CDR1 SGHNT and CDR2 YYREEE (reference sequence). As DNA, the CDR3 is TGTGCCAGCAGCATTAATTCAGGGACGGGAGAGACCCAGTACTTC. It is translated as CASSINSGTGETQYF.

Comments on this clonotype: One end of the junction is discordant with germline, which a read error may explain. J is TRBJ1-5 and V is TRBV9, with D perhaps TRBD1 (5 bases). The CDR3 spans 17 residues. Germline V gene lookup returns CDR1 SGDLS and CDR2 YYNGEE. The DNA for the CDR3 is TGTGCCAGCAGCGCGAGTTGGGACGGGTTTAGCAGTCAGCCCCAGCATTTT. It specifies CASSASWDGFSSQPQHF.

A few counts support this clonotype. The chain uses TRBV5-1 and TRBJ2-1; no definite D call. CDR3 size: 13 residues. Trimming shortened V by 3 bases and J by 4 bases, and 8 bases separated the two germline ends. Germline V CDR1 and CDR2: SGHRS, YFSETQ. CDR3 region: CASSSDGYNEQFF. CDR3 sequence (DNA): TGCGCCAGCAGCTCGGACGGGTACAATGAGCAGTTCTTC.

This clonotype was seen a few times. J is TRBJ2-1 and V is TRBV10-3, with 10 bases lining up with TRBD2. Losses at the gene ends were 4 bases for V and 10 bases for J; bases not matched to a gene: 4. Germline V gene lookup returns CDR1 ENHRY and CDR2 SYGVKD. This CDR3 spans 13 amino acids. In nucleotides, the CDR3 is TGTGCCATCAGTGCAGCGGGAGGGCCGGAGCAGTTCTTC. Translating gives CAISAAGGPEQFF.

The CDR3 loop reads CASSQGTRARNTEAFF. CDR3 coding DNA: TGTGCCAGCAGCCAAGGCACCAGGGCACGGAACACTGAAGCTTTCTTT. This rearrangement joins TRBV14 to TRBJ1-1, with a possible D match to TRBD1 (5 bases). V shed 1 base and J shed 1 base, with 13 bases lying between them. Germline values: CDR1 SGHDN, CDR2 FVKESK. This CDR3 is 16 amino acids long.

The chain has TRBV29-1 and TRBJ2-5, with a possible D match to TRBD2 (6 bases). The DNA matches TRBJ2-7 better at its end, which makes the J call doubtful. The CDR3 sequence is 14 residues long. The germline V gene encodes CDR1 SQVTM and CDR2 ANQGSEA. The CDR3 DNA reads TGCAGCGTTGAAGACGGCGGGAATCCCTACGAGCAGTACTTC. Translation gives CSVEDGGNPYEQYF.

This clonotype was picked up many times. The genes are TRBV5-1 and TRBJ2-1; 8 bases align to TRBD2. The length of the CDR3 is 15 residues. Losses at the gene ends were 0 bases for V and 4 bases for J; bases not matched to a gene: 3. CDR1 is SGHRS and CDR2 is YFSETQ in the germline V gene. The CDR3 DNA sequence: TGCGCCAGCAGCTTGGCCCAGCGGGAGTACAATGAGCAGTTCTTC. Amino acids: CASSLAQREYNEQFF.

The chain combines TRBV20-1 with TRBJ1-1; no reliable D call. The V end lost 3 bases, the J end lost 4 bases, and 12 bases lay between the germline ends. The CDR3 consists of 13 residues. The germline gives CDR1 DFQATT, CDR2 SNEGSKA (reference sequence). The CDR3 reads CSASQQKGTEAFF. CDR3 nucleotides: TGCAGTGCTAGCCAACAGAAGGGCACTGAAGCTTTCTTT.

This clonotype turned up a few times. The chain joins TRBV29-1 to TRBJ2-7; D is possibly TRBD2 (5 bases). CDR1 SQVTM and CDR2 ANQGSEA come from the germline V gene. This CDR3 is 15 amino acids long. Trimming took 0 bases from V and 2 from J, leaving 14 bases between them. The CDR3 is CSVEEDGENTYEQYF. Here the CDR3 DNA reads TGCAGCGTTGAAGAAGACGGGGAGAACACCTACGAGCAGTACTTC.

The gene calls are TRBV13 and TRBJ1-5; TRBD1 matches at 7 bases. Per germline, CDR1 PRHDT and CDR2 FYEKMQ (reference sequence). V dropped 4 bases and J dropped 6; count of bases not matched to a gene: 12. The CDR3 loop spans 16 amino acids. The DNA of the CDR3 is TGTGCCAGCAGCTCCCGGGACAGCGCTCGAGCTCAGCCCCAGCATTTT. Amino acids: CASSSRDSARAQPQHF.

The CDR3 nucleotides read TGTGCCAGCAGTGAAGCGGAAAGCTCCTACAATGAGCAGTTCTTC. Translated: CASSEAESSYNEQFF. V and J are TRBV9 and TRBJ2-1; TRBD2 might be the D (5 bases). Looked up from germline, CDR1 is SGDLS and CDR2 is YYNGEE. Deletions cut 5 bases from V and 0 bases from J, with 12 bases between. The length of the CDR3 is 15 residues.

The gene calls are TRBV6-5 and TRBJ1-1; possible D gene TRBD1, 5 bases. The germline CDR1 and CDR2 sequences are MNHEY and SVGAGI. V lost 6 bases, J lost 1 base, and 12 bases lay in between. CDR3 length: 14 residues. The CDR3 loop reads CASSHQTGNTEAFF. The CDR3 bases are TGTGCCAGCAGCCACCAAACAGGGAACACTGAAGCTTTCTTT.

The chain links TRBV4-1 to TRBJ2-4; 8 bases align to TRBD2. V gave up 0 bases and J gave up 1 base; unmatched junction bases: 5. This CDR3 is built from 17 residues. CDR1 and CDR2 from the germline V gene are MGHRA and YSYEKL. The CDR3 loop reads CASSQELLAGAKNIQYF. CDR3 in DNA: TGCGCCAGCAGCCAAGAGTTGCTAGCGGGTGCCAAAAACATTCAGTACTTC.

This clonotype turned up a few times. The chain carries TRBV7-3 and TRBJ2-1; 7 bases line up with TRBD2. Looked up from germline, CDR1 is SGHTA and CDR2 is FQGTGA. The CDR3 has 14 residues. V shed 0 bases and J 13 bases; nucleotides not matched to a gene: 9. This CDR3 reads CASSLTLEPSGQFF. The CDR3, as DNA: TGTGCCAGCAGCTTAACGTTAGAACCTAGCGGTCAGTTCTTC.

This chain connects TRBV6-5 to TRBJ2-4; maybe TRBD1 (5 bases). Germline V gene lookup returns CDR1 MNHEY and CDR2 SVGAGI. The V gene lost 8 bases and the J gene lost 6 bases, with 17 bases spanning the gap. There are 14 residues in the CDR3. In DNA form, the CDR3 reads TGTGCCAGCGAAAGAAGGGGCGCCGGAAACATTCAGTACTTC. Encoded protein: CASERRGAGNIQYF.

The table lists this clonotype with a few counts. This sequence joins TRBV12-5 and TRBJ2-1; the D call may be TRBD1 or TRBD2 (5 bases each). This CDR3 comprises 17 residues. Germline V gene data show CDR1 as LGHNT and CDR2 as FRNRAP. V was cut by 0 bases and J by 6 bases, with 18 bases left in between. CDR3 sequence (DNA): TGTGCTAGTGGTTTGGTACCGGGACCACACAGCTGCAATGAGCAGTTCTTC. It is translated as CASGLVPGPHSCNEQFF.

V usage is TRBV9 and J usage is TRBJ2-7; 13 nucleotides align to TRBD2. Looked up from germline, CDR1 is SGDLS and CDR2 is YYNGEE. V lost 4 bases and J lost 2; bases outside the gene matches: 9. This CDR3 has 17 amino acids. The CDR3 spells CASSPPGLAGATYEQYF. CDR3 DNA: TGTGCCAGCAGCCCCCCCGGACTAGCGGGAGCGACCTACGAGCAGTACTTC.

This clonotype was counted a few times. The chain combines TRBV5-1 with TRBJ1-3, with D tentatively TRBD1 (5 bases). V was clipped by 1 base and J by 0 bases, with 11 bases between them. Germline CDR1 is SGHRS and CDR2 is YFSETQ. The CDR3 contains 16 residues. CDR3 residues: CASSLPDGTSGNTIYF. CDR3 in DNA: TGCGCCAGCAGCTTGCCGGACGGGACCTCTGGAAACACCATATATTTT.

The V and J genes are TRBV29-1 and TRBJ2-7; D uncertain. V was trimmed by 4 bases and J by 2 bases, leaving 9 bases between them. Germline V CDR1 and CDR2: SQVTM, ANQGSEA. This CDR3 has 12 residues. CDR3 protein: CSVVSGPYEQYF. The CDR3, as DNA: TGCAGCGTTGTTTCTGGGCCCTACGAGCAGTACTTC.

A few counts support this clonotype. The CDR3 region is CASSLPRAGGNDEQFF. The DNA of the CDR3 is TGTGCCAGCAGCTTACCTAGGGCAGGGGGCAACGATGAGCAGTTCTTC. J is TRBJ2-1 and V is TRBV7-9, with 8 bases matching TRBD1. CDR3 length: 16 amino acids. Germline V lookup: CDR1 SEHNR, CDR2 FQNEAQ (reference sequence). With V trimmed by 2 bases and J by 8 bases, 11 bases remained unmatched.

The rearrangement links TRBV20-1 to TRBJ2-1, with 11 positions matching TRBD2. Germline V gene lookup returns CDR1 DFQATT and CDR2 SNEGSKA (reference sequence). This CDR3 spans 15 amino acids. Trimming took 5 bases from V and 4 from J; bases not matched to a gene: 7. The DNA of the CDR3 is TGCAGTGCTCCCAGGACTAGCGGGTTGTACAATGAGCAGTTCTTC. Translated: CSAPRTSGLYNEQFF.

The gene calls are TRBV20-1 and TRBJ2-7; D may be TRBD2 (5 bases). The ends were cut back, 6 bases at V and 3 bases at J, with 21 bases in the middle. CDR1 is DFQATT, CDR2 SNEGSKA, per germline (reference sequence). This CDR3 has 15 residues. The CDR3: CSAPTGASYNYEQYF. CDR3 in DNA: TGCAGTGCCCCGACGGGCGCTAGCTACAACTACGAGCAGTACTTC.

The CDR3 region is CASSSVGQGGYEQFF. Written as DNA, the CDR3 is TGTGCCAGCAGCTCCGTCGGGCAGGGGGGATATGAGCAGTTCTTC. V and J are TRBV27 and TRBJ2-1; D perhaps matches TRBD1 (7 bases). Trimming took off 6 bases at V and 8 bases at J, with 20 bases between the two ends. The CDR3 is 15 residues long. Germline V CDR1 and CDR2: MNHEY, SMNVEV (reference sequence).